Each of the 32 T cell receptor beta chains below was sequenced from the same sample in a study of vaccination effects on CD4 cells after COVID-19. No antigen has been identified for these receptors. Assay used: immunoSEQ multiplex PCR; TCRdb lists only in-frame clones, some missing. The sample has 71,000 or so clones; roughly 78% are singletons. Sequencing followed a ViraFEST assay step that expanded antigen-specific CD4+ T cells with viral peptide pools. After around ten days in culture, the CD4+ T cells were isolated. Testing of the vaccine recipients showed negative nucleocapsid antibodies and no prior SARS-CoV-2 infection. This material consisted of CD4+ T cells from PBMCs cultured with HCoV-OC43 spike peptides, taken before COVID-19 vaccination. The subset: HCoV-OC43 spike overlapping peptide pool stimulation. All receptors come from a human donor who received a COVID-19 vaccine.

J is TRBJ1-1 and V is TRBV14; no clear D. Germline loops: CDR1 SGHDN, CDR2 FVKESK. V was trimmed by 2 bases and J by 8 bases, leaving 12 bases between them. This CDR3 has 13 amino acids. The CDR3 region has the DNA TGTGCCAGCAGCCAAACCAGGACGGGGGAAGCTTTCTTT. Amino acids: CASSQTRTGEAFF.

The chain recombines TRBV5-1 with TRBJ2-1, with 10 bases that match TRBD1. This CDR3 comprises 14 residues. The junction had 6 bases not matched to a gene; V was cut back by 7 bases and J by 5 bases. Germline CDR1 reads SGHRS; CDR2 reads YFSETQ. CDR3 region: CASFGQGGNNEQFF. The CDR3 DNA sequence: TGCGCCAGCTTCGGACAGGGGGGAAACAATGAGCAGTTCTTC.

This sequence joins TRBV3-1 (or the pseudogene TRBV3-2) and TRBJ2-1, with a weak D call TRBD2 (6 bases). Trimming cost V 2 bases and J 5 bases, with 16 bases left between them. This CDR3 is 16 amino acids long. The germline CDR1 and CDR2 sequences are LGHDT and YNNKEL (reference sequence). CDR3 nucleotide sequence: TGTGCCAGCAGCCAAATTCTTGGGACTTCAAACAATGAGCAGTTCTTC. The encoded protein is CASSQILGTSNNEQFF.

The J gene is TRBJ2-7, the V gene TRBV6-4, with 8 nucleotides matching TRBD2. The CDR3 has 12 residues. Germline CDR1 MRHNA, CDR2 SNTAGT. V gave up 7 bases and J gave up 7 bases; unmatched junction bases: 6. The CDR3: CASKSRGGEQYV. CDR3 bases: TGTGCCAGCAAATCCCGGGGGGGTGAGCAGTACGTC.

The chain joins TRBV5-4 to TRBJ2-3; TRBD1 matches at 8 bases. Germline V CDR1 and CDR2: SGHNT, YYREEE (reference sequence). The V gene end was trimmed by 2 bases and the J gene end by 2 bases; junction bases not matched to a gene: 4. CDR3 length: 15 residues. CDR3: CASSLGQGYTDTQYF. CDR3 sequence (DNA): TGTGCCAGCAGCTTAGGACAGGGATACACAGATACGCAGTATTTT. Drawing the rest from reference TRBV5-4 and TRBJ2-3, the complete variable domain is ETGVTQSPTHLIKTRGQQVTLRCSSQSGHNTVSWYQQALGQGPQFIFQYYREEENGRGNFPPRFSGLQFPNYSSELNVNALELDDSALYLCASSLGQGYTDTQYFGPGTRLTVL.

The chain carries TRBV15 and TRBJ1-1, with D unresolved. Between the trimmed V and J ends, which lost 0 bases and 7 bases, there was a span of 15 bases. From germline, CDR1 is LNHNV and CDR2 YYDKDF (reference sequence). The CDR3 is 15 amino acids. As DNA, the CDR3 is TGTGCCACCAGCAGAGATTTTGGGTCGGGAATTGAAGCTTTCTTT. Protein: CATSRDFGSGIEAFF.

This CDR3 is CATRAPGGGELFF. For the CDR3, the DNA is TGTGCCACCAGGGCTCCAGGGGGCGGGGAGCTGTTTTTT. The chain has TRBV24-1 and TRBJ2-2, with TRBD1 matching over 7 bases. The CDR3 consists of 13 residues. The germline V gene has CDR1 KGHDR and CDR2 SFDVKD. Trimming took 7 bases from V and 7 from J; bases not matched to a gene: 5.

The chain carries TRBV5-1 and TRBJ1-1; tentatively, D is TRBD1 (5 bases). V was cut by 5 bases and J by 1 base, with 12 bases left in between. Germline values: CDR1 SGHRS, CDR2 YFSETQ. The CDR3 has 14 residues. CDR3 residues: CASRDGGTNTEAFF. Written as DNA, the CDR3 is TGCGCCAGCAGGGATGGGGGTACGAACACTGAAGCTTTCTTT.

The chain links TRBV4-2 to TRBJ2-2; D may match TRBD1 or TRBD2 (5 bases each). This CDR3 comprises 16 residues. Per germline, CDR1 LGHNA and CDR2 YNFKEQ. V lost 1 base and J 4 bases, leaving 13 bases between the germline ends. The CDR3 nucleotides are TGTGCCAGCAGCCAAGTGGGCAGGGCGGGCACCGGGGAGCTGTTTTTT. Protein sequence: CASSQVGRAGTGELFF.

The V call is TRBV24-1, the J call TRBJ1-1; D perhaps matches TRBD1 (5 bases). Between the trimmed V and J ends, which lost 4 bases and 2 bases, there was a span of 10 bases. The length of the CDR3 is 14 residues. Per germline, CDR1 KGHDR and CDR2 SFDVKD. The CDR3 DNA is TGTGCCACCAGTGACTCTGACAGAAACACTGAAGCTTTCTTT. This codes for CATSDSDRNTEAFF.

This clone has more than one count but fewer than ten. J is TRBJ1-5 and V is TRBV4-1; D possibly corresponds to TRBD1 (5 bases). Between the trimmed V and J ends, which lost 3 bases and 7 bases, there was a span of 7 bases. Germline V CDR1 and CDR2: MGHRA, YSYEKL. This CDR3 has 12 residues. CDR3 loop: CASSQGRQPQHF. The CDR3 DNA sequence: TGCGCCAGCAGCCAGGGACGGCAGCCCCAGCATTTT.

The chain has TRBV2 and TRBJ2-1, with D maybe TRBD1 (6 bases). The V and J ends lost 3 bases and 5 bases respectively, with 11 bases between them. The CDR3 has 14 residues. Germline V gene sequence: CDR1 SNHLY, CDR2 FYNNEI. CDR3 DNA: TGTGCCAGCAGTGAGGTCAGGGGAGACAATGAGCAGTTCTTC. It translates to CASSEVRGDNEQFF. Full variable domain (missing parts from reference TRBV2 and TRBJ2-1): EPEVTQTPSHQVTQMGQEVILRCVPISNHLYFYWYRQILGQKVEFLVSFYNNEISEKSEIFDDQFSVERPDGSNFTLKIRSTKLEDSAMYFCASSEVRGDNEQFFGPGTRLTVL.

The rearrangement joins TRBV19 to TRBJ2-2; D is tentatively TRBD1 or TRBD2 (6 bases each). Trimming removed 8 bases at V and 2 bases at J, with 12 bases between. Germline lookup yields CDR1 LNHDA and CDR2 SQIVND (reference sequence). The CDR3 loop spans 14 amino acids. The CDR3 spells CASPPGANTGELFF. CDR3 DNA sequence: TGTGCCAGTCCCCCGGGGGCCAACACCGGGGAGCTGTTTTTT.

The chain recombines TRBV5-1 with TRBJ1-1, with 8 bases aligning to TRBD1. CDR3 length: 15 residues. V was pared by 1 base and J by 5 bases, with 7 bases of the junction left unmatched. Germline V lookup: CDR1 SGHRS, CDR2 YFSETQ. The CDR3 loop is CASSLRSGGLTEAFF. The CDR3 DNA reads TGCGCCAGCAGCTTGAGGTCAGGGGGCCTTACTGAAGCTTTCTTT.

The rearrangement links TRBV5-1 to TRBJ2-3, with 7 bases matching TRBD1. Trimming took 2 bases from V and 4 from J; bases not matched to a gene: 1. This CDR3 is 13 amino acids long. The germline gives CDR1 SGHRS, CDR2 YFSETQ. This CDR3 reads CASSLQGSDTQYF. The CDR3 region has the DNA TGCGCCAGCAGCTTACAGGGGTCAGATACGCAGTATTTT.

The V call is TRBV5-8, the J call TRBJ1-1, with D possibly TRBD1 on 5 matching bases. This CDR3 has 15 amino acids. CDR1 is SGHTS and CDR2 is YDEGEE in the germline V gene. V lost 7 bases and J 2 bases, leaving 18 bases between the germline ends. CDR3 bases: TGTGCCAGCCCTGACCGGGGCTCGGGAAACACTGAAGCTTTCTTT. This codes for CASPDRGSGNTEAFF. Using reference TRBV5-8 and TRBJ1-1 for the parts outside the CDR3, the full variable domain is EAGVTQSPTHLIKTRGQQATLRCSPISGHTSVYWYQQALGLGLQFLLWYDEGEERNRGNFPPRFSGRQFPNYSSELNVNALELEDSALYLCASPDRGSGNTEAFFGQGTRLTVV.

V usage is TRBV6-5 and J usage is TRBJ1-4; tentatively, D is TRBD1 (5 bases). Trimming removed 0 bases at V and 5 bases at J, with 7 bases between. CDR3 length equals 14 residues. The germline V gene has CDR1 MNHEY and CDR2 SVGAGI. CDR3 region: CASSYSRGNEKLFF. DNA for the CDR3: TGTGCCAGCAGTTACTCGCGGGGCAATGAAAAACTGTTTTTT.

The table lists this clone with a few counts. The chain couples TRBV24-1 to TRBJ2-1, with D unclear. Germline CDR1 and CDR2: KGHDR and SFDVKD. CDR3 size: 14 residues. V lost 9 bases, J lost 6 bases, and 17 bases lay in between. The CDR3 spells CATAYSKAVNEQFF. The CDR3 DNA is TGTGCCACCGCCTATTCAAAAGCTGTCAATGAGCAGTTCTTC.

This clone showed up just once. Here the CDR3 reads CSVDPTGGHYGYTF. As DNA, the CDR3 is TGCAGCGTCGACCCCACAGGGGGCCATTATGGCTACACCTTC. This chain joins TRBV29-1 and TRBJ1-2; 9 bases line up with TRBD1. The V gene end was trimmed by 6 bases and the J gene end by 5 bases; junction bases not matched to a gene: 10. From germline, CDR1 is SQVTM and CDR2 ANQGSEA. This CDR3 contains 14 residues.

Only a few counts were recorded for this clone. The J gene is TRBJ1-1, the V gene TRBV16; D possibly corresponds to TRBD1 (5 bases). Germline V CDR1 and CDR2: KGHSY, FQNENV. The CDR3 is 14 residues long. The ends were cut back, 0 bases at V and 1 base at J, with 6 bases in the middle. The CDR3 here is CASSQSQGNTEAFF. The CDR3 DNA follows: TGTGCCAGCAGCCAATCTCAGGGGAACACTGAAGCTTTCTTT.

There are a few counts of this clone. The chain links TRBV15 to TRBJ2-5; D not certain. Between the trimmed V and J ends, which lost 1 base and 1 base, there was a span of 7 bases. The CDR3 is made up of 14 amino acids. In germline, CDR1 is LNHNV, CDR2 YYDKDF (reference sequence). The CDR3 DNA follows: TGTGCCACCAGCAGAGGCACATCCCAAGAGACCCAGTACTTC. Protein product: CATSRGTSQETQYF.

The gene calls are TRBV29-1 and TRBJ1-2; 12 bases agree with TRBD1. There are 16 residues in the CDR3. V was clipped by 8 bases and J by 4 bases; unmatched bases: 14. The V gene's germline CDR1 is SQVTM and CDR2 ANQGSEA. CDR3 sequence: CSTPNRDRGLGYGYTF. DNA of the CDR3: TGCAGCACCCCAAACCGGGACAGGGGGCTAGGCTATGGCTACACCTTC.

The chain recombines TRBV6-5 with TRBJ2-3, with 10 bases fitting TRBD2. V dropped 6 bases and J dropped 3; count of bases not matched to a gene: 6. This CDR3 contains 15 residues. CDR1 and CDR2 (germline): MNHEY, SVGAGI. CDR3 amino acids: CASRERGGGTDTQYF. In DNA form, the CDR3 reads TGTGCCAGCAGGGAGCGGGGGGGCGGAACAGATACGCAGTATTTT.

V and J are TRBV19 and TRBJ2-2, with D tentatively TRBD2 (6 bases). Germline V gene data show CDR1 as LNHDA and CDR2 as SQIVND (reference sequence). The V and J ends lost 7 bases and 4 bases respectively, with 19 bases between them. The CDR3 consists of 16 residues. The CDR3 sequence is CASTSGLLYSTGELFF. The CDR3 DNA follows: TGTGCCAGTACCTCGGGACTCCTGTATTCCACCGGGGAGCTGTTTTTT.

This clone was picked up one time. The genes are TRBV11-2 and TRBJ2-2, with 9 bases identical to TRBD1. Per the germline V gene, CDR1 is SGHAT and CDR2 is FQNNGV. Germline trimming cut 1 base from V and 6 bases from J; bases unmatched to any gene: 3. This CDR3 spans 15 amino acids. For the CDR3, the DNA is TGTGCCAGCAGCTTAGTACGGACAGGGGCCGGGGAGCTGTTTTTT. Translation: CASSLVRTGAGELFF.

This clone was recorded a few times. The chain recombines TRBV5-4 with TRBJ2-2; TRBD2 agrees at 8 bases. With 6 bases clipped from V and 6 bases from J, the junction kept 7 bases outside the gene matches. There are 14 residues in the CDR3. Germline V gene sequence: CDR1 SGHNT, CDR2 YYREEE (reference sequence). The CDR3 loop is CASTPGGAAGELFF. CDR3 in DNA: TGTGCCAGCACCCCCGGGGGGGCGGCCGGGGAGCTGTTTTTT.

This sequence joins TRBV4-2 and TRBJ2-5; TRBD1 or TRBD2 may be the D gene (5 bases each). Trimming shortened V by 1 base and J by 5 bases, and 8 bases separated the two germline ends. The CDR3 is 13 residues long. Germline lookup yields CDR1 LGHNA and CDR2 YNFKEQ. CDR3: CASSQGGGETQYF. CDR3 DNA: TGTGCCAGCAGCCAAGGGGGCGGGGAGACCCAGTACTTC.

This sequence joins TRBV18 and TRBJ2-5; D might be TRBD2 (6 bases). Looked up from germline, CDR1 is KGHSH and CDR2 is LQKENI. Trimming shortened V by 6 bases and J by 1 base, and 9 bases separated the two germline ends. CDR3 size: 13 residues. CDR3 nucleotides: TGTGCCAGCTCCCAGGGACTCCAAGAGACCCAGTACTTC. Translation: CASSQGLQETQYF.

With respect to this clone: The same CDR3 can be traced to other DNA sequences in this sample. This chain joins TRBV30 and TRBJ2-2; the D is unclear. V shed 4 bases and J shed 5 bases, with 11 bases lying between them. This CDR3 is built from 13 residues. The germline V gene encodes CDR1 GTSNPN and CDR2 SVGIG (reference sequence). The CDR3 loop reads CAWTHRQTGELFF. The DNA for the CDR3 is TGTGCCTGGACCCACAGACAAACCGGGGAGCTGTTTTTT.

V is TRBV9 and J is TRBJ1-2; TRBD1 might be the D (6 bases). There are 15 residues in the CDR3. V lost 1 base and J 7 bases, leaving 17 bases between the germline ends. Germline V gene lookup returns CDR1 SGDLS and CDR2 YYNGEE. CDR3 sequence reads: CASSVSRGATGGYTF. The CDR3 DNA is TGTGCCAGCAGCGTATCGAGGGGGGCTACGGGTGGCTACACCTTC. The complete variable domain, with remaining parts taken from reference TRBV9 and TRBJ1-2, reads DSGVTQTPKHLITATGQRVTLRCSPRSGDLSVYWYQQSLDQGLQFLIQYYNGEERAKGNILERFSAQQFPDLHSELNLSSLELGDSALYFCASSVSRGATGGYTFGSGTRLTVV.

The V gene is TRBV27, the J gene TRBJ2-3; 7 positions match TRBD1. Germline-derived CDR1 and CDR2 are MNHEY and SMNVEV (reference sequence). V lost 5 bases to trimming and J lost 0 bases; unmatched junction nucleotides: 8. The CDR3 is 16 amino acids. The CDR3 region has the DNA TGTGCCAGCAGTAGGCCGGGACAGCAGAGCACAGATACGCAGTATTTT. Its protein is CASSRPGQQSTDTQYF.

The V gene is TRBV19, the J gene TRBJ1-5; TRBD1 is a possible D gene (6 bases). The CDR3 loop spans 13 amino acids. V was shortened by 5 bases and J by 4 bases, with 9 bases between the two germline ends. The V gene's germline CDR1 is LNHDA and CDR2 SQIVND (reference sequence). CDR3 in amino acids: CASSRTENQPQHF. The DNA for the CDR3 is TGTGCCAGTAGTCGGACAGAGAATCAGCCCCAGCATTTT.